Following are 10 T cell receptor beta chains from one sample sequenced in a study of blood T cell repertoires in COVID-19. Clones were read by immunoSEQ multiplex PCR, and TCRdb kept only the in-frame ones, dropping some. Of 95,000 to 150,000 clones listed, 80% are singletons. The sequencing input was peripheral blood. These receptors came from a man aged 55-75 years with active or convalescent COVID-19.

J is TRBJ2-1 and V is TRBV4-2; 12 nucleotides align to TRBD2. The V segment lost 2 bases and the J segment 0 bases; nucleotides outside the gene matches: 8. The CDR3 runs to 19 residues. Germline V gives CDR1 LGHNA, CDR2 YNFKEQ. The chain's CDR3 is CASSQFPGLAGSSYNEQFF. The DNA of the CDR3 is TGTGCCAGCAGCCAATTCCCCGGACTAGCGGGAAGCTCCTACAATGAGCAGTTCTTC.

The CDR3 bases are TGTGCCAGCAGTGAGAGACAGGGTTTTTGGACTGAAGCTTTCTTT. Protein product: CASSERQGFWTEAFF. The rearrangement joins TRBV2 to TRBJ1-1; 7 nucleotides agree with TRBD1. V lost 3 bases and J lost 5; bases outside the gene matches: 9. This CDR3 region has 15 residues. The V gene's germline CDR1 is SNHLY and CDR2 FYNNEI. The whole variable domain, filled in from reference TRBV2 and TRBJ1-1, reads EPEVTQTPSHQVTQMGQEVILRCVPISNHLYFYWYRQILGQKVEFLVSFYNNEISEKSEIFDDQFSVERPDGSNFTLKIRSTKLEDSAMYFCASSERQGFWTEAFFGQGTRLTVV.

The chain employs TRBV24-1 and TRBJ2-5, with a tentative D call TRBD1 (6 bases). This CDR3 spans 14 amino acids. Trimming removed 7 bases at V and 1 base at J, with 12 bases between. Germline V gene data show CDR1 as KGHDR and CDR2 as SFDVKD. CDR3 in amino acids: CATSKTGVQETQYF. The CDR3 bases are TGTGCCACCAGCAAGACAGGAGTCCAAGAGACCCAGTACTTC.

This clone was counted between two and nine times. The J gene is TRBJ1-5, the V gene TRBV10-3; a possible D gene is TRBD1 (6 bases). Germline loops: CDR1 ENHRY, CDR2 SYGVKD. The CDR3 is 14 residues long. Trimming shortened V by 6 bases and J by 4 bases, and 13 bases separated the two germline ends. The CDR3 DNA follows: TGTGCCATCAGCCAGGGGTCGGCAAATCAGCCCCAGCATTTT. Translated: CAISQGSANQPQHF.

This clone showed up just a few times. J is TRBJ1-2 and V is TRBV9; D is perhaps TRBD1 (5 bases). The length of the CDR3 is 14 residues. The V end lost 4 bases, the J end lost 5 bases, and 15 bases lay between the germline ends. Germline V gene lookup returns CDR1 SGDLS and CDR2 YYNGEE. In DNA, the CDR3 is TGTGCCAGCAGCCAAGGGGTCTCAAGTTATGGCTACACCTTC. It codes for CASSQGVSSYGYTF.

This chain uses TRBV7-2 with TRBJ1-3, with D possibly matching TRBD1 (5 bases). The germline V and J ends were trimmed by 1 base and 5 bases, with 9 bases remaining between them. The CDR3 is 14 residues long. The germline CDR1 and CDR2 sequences are SGHTA and FQGNSA. CDR3 in amino acids: CASSLVQGRNTIYF. CDR3 bases: TGTGCCAGCAGCTTAGTTCAGGGAAGAAACACCATATATTTT. The whole variable domain, filled in from reference TRBV7-2 and TRBJ1-3, reads GAGVSQSPSNKVTEKGKDVELRCDPISGHTALYWYRQSLGQGLEFLIYFQGNSAPDKSGLPSDRFSAERTGGSVSTLTIQRTQQEDSAVYLCASSLVQGRNTIYFGEGSWLTVV.

This clone occurred once. The chain is built from TRBV28 and TRBJ2-1; 7 nucleotides line up with TRBD1. The CDR3 is 17 amino acids. V dropped 5 bases and J dropped 2; count of bases not matched to a gene: 12. Germline-derived CDR1 and CDR2 are MDHEN and SYDVKM. The CDR3 DNA reads as TGTGCCAGCAGTCCTCCTCCCGACAGGGCTGCCTACAATGAGCAGTTCTTC. Protein sequence: CASSPPPDRAAYNEQFF.

In this sample, this clone turned up a few times. The chain carries TRBV27 and TRBJ2-6; 11 bases fit TRBD2. The CDR3 length is 17 residues. From germline, CDR1 is MNHEY and CDR2 SMNVEV (reference sequence). The ends lost 5 bases at V and 3 bases at J; junction bases unmatched: 6. The CDR3 spells CASSKTSGSGGANVLTF. CDR3 nucleotides: TGTGCCAGCAGTAAAACTAGCGGGAGTGGTGGGGCCAACGTCCTGACTTTC.

This sequence joins TRBV20-1 and TRBJ2-7, with TRBD2 matching 9 bases. V lost 3 bases, J lost 6 bases, and 12 bases stayed unmatched. Germline V gene lookup returns CDR1 DFQATT and CDR2 SNEGSKA (reference sequence). The CDR3 sequence is 15 residues long. The CDR3 DNA reads TGCAGTGCTAGTGGGGTAGCGGGAGTTGAGGGCGAGCAGTACTTC. Its protein is CSASGVAGVEGEQYF.

This sequence joins TRBV19 and TRBJ2-1, with a tentative D call TRBD2 (5 bases). Germline V gene lookup returns CDR1 LNHDA and CDR2 SQIVND (reference sequence). CDR3 length: 14 amino acids. The chain's CDR3 is CASAYGGLPAEQFF. In DNA form, the CDR3 reads TGTGCTTCGGCGTATGGTGGACTGCCGGCTGAGCAGTTCTTC.